This T cell receptor (beta chain) was identified during a study of naive and memory T cell subsets. Four PCR rounds used nested alpha and beta constant region primers plus the SP2 primer. MiXCR, applied by TCRdb to the UMI-ligation and nested PCR reads, yields one record per CDR3 protein. In the table there are 37,000 or so distinct CDR3 sequences, 11% of which are singletons. The CDR3 loop spans 15 amino acids. Losses at the gene ends were 6 bases for V and 7 bases for J; bases not matched to a gene: 7. CDR1 and CDR2 (germline): SGHRS, YFSETQ. The sample's treatment: skin biopsy from PPD injection site in Mantoux-positive individual. A UMI-containing oligonucleotide was joined by 3' ligation to the TCR cDNA template. This clonotype was observed many times.

V is TRBV5-1 and J is TRBJ2-2, with TRBD1 matching 12 bases. The material was skin, obtained from a tuberculin skin test site. This receptor was taken from an adult in good health. The CDR3 DNA sequence: TGCGCCAGCAATGAGGGACAGGGGGCCGGCGGGGAGCTGTTTTTT. Its protein product is CASNEGQGAGGELFF.